Listed here is a single TCR beta chain. The sample is drawn from a study of blood T cell repertoires in COVID-19. As originally analysed: Amplification of reference gene primers was used by the study to estimate nucleated cell counts. Data came from immunoSEQ multiplex PCR; TCRdb stores just in-frame clones and leaves some out. V and J calls and clone size follow that table, whereas D and trimming were derived from the DNA. The top ten hold roughly 2% of the sample, which has around 72,000 clones, nearly 85% seen once. CDR3 length: 14 residues. J gave up 2 bases and V 3 bases, and 1 base lay outside the gene matches. Germline V gene data show CDR1 as SEHNR and CDR2 as FQNEAQ (reference sequence).

The chain joins TRBV7-9 to TRBJ1-5; 7 nucleotides align to TRBD1. This clonotype was obtained from a woman aged 60-70 years with acute or convalescent COVID-19. Input material: peripheral blood. The CDR3 protein is CASSFGQGNQPQHF. CDR3 in DNA: TGTGCCAGCAGCTTCGGACAGGGCAATCAGCCCCAGCATTTT.